This T cell receptor (beta chain) derives from a study of CD8 T cells in ankylosing spondylitis. Turning to this clonotype: What it recognizes is unknown.

Whole-study findings and limits: CD8+ cells made up the disease-linked clones, which were relatively rare in peripheral blood.

One entry per CDR3 protein, called by TCRdb with MiXCR from the 5' RACE reads. This table has 150,000 to 200,000 distinct CDR3 sequences, around a tenth appearing once. There are 15 residues in the CDR3. J gave up 6 bases and V 5 bases, and 4 bases lay outside the gene matches. Germline loops: CDR1 SGHTA, CDR2 FQGNSA. The V and J genes are TRBV7-2 and TRBJ2-2; TRBD2 agrees at 12 bases. This clonotype was sampled from a male donor with ankylosing spondylitis or in good health (not recorded which). Sequences were obtained from blood, either unsorted or a sorted T cell fraction (not recorded which). CDR3 in DNA: TGTGCCAGCAGCGTCTCTAGCGGGGGGGCCGGGGAGCTGTTTTTT. This codes for CASSVSSGGAGELFF.